One sample yielded the 16 T cell receptor beta chains listed below, sequenced in a study of cytomegalovirus exposure and HLA in healthy donors. A multiplex PCR was run with 60 Vbeta primers and 13 Jbeta primers. Generated by immunoSEQ multiplex PCR, the TCRdb table keeps only in-frame clones and is missing some. The sample holds approximately 130,000 clones, more than 65% seen once. The material sequenced was PBMCs. The source of these receptors is a man in his fifties in good health and CMV-seronegative.

This rearrangement joins TRBV19 to TRBJ2-1; D perhaps matches TRBD1 (5 bases). With 10 bases removed from V and 6 bases from J, the gap between germline ends came to 13 bases. The CDR3 has 12 amino acids. Germline CDR1 and CDR2: LNHDA and SQIVND (reference sequence). The CDR3 bases are TGTGCCACACAGGCAGGGTTCAATGAGCAGTTCTTC. This encodes CATQAGFNEQFF.

The gene calls are TRBV5-5 and TRBJ2-3, with 13 bases matching TRBD2. Per germline, CDR1 SGHKS and CDR2 YYEKEE (reference sequence). After removal of 2 bases from V and 9 bases from J, the junction contained 12 bases not matched to a gene. CDR3 size: 17 residues. CDR3 nucleotides: TGTGCCAGCAGCTTCTCCCGACTAGCGGGGGGAAGGGGAACGCAGTATTTT. The encoded protein is CASSFSRLAGGRGTQYF.

DNA of the CDR3: TGTGCCAGCAGTATCAACCCCGACAGCTACGAGCAGTACTTC. As protein: CASSINPDSYEQYF. The rearrangement uses TRBV6-5 and TRBJ2-7, with D possibly being TRBD1 (5 bases). V lost 5 bases and J lost 3, with 14 bases in between. CDR1 and CDR2 from the germline V gene are MNHEY and SVGAGI. The CDR3 is 14 residues long.

J is TRBJ2-5 and V is TRBV5-1; the D gene is possibly TRBD1 (6 bases). The tail of the sequence fits TRBJ2-7 better, so the J call may be wrong. The CDR3 is 14 amino acids. Germline-derived CDR1 and CDR2 are SGHRS and YFSETQ. In DNA, the CDR3 is TGCGCCAGCAGCGACTACTCTACAGGGAACGAGCAGTACTTC. Encoded protein: CASSDYSTGNEQYF.

This clone was counted a few times. This sample also contains other DNA sequences that code for the same CDR3. The genes are TRBV6-5 and TRBJ1-2, with TRBD1 matching over 8 bases. The germline V gene encodes CDR1 MNHEY and CDR2 SVGAGI. This CDR3 has 12 amino acids. Germline trimming cut 6 bases from V and 5 bases from J; bases unmatched to any gene: 2. As DNA, the CDR3 is TGTGCCAGCAGCCAGGGGGCATATGGCTACACCTTC. It encodes CASSQGAYGYTF.

The chain links TRBV27 to TRBJ2-7; 7 bases are a match to TRBD1. CDR1 MNHEY and CDR2 SMNVEV come from the germline V gene (reference sequence). The CDR3 runs 14 residues. Trimming at V came to 2 bases and at J to 3 bases, leaving 4 bases not matched to a gene. The CDR3 sequence: CASSLRGRYYEQYF. As DNA, the CDR3 is TGTGCCAGCAGTTTAAGGGGGCGTTACTACGAGCAGTACTTC.

The rearrangement links TRBV7-2 to TRBJ2-1, with 9 bases lining up with TRBD1. V lost 5 bases to trimming and J lost 9 bases; unmatched junction nucleotides: 5. CDR1 is SGHTA, CDR2 FQGNSA, per germline. The CDR3 runs to 13 residues. CDR3 nucleotide sequence: TGTGCCAGCAGCCCCCTGGACAGGGGTGAGCAGTTCTTC. This encodes CASSPLDRGEQFF.

The chain joins TRBV9 to TRBJ1-2; D perhaps matches TRBD1 (5 bases). V lost 0 bases to trimming and J lost 4 bases, with 13 bases between them. From germline, CDR1 is SGDLS and CDR2 YYNGEE. The CDR3 is 15 amino acids. The CDR3 coding sequence is TGTGCCAGCAGCGTAGCGGCTTTGGGGGGCTATGGCTACACCTTC. This encodes CASSVAALGGYGYTF.

V usage is TRBV18 and J usage is TRBJ2-1, with a tentative D call TRBD2 (5 bases). This CDR3 has 15 residues. Germline loops: CDR1 KGHSH, CDR2 LQKENI. V lost 3 bases and J lost 6, with 15 bases in between. This CDR3 reads CASSPLGGKINEQFF. The CDR3 DNA follows: TGTGCCAGCTCACCGCTTGGAGGTAAAATCAATGAGCAGTTCTTC. Full variable domain (outside the CDR3, taken from reference TRBV18 and TRBJ2-1): NAGVMQNPRHLVRRRGQEARLRCSPMKGHSHVYWYRQLPEEGLKFMVYLQKENIIDESGMPKERFSAEFPKEGPSILRIQQVVRGDSAAYFCASSPLGGKINEQFFGPGTRLTVL.

The chain links TRBV10-3 to TRBJ2-7; perhaps TRBD1 as D (6 bases). Looked up from germline, CDR1 is ENHRY and CDR2 is SYGVKD. This CDR3 region has 14 residues. Trimming took 4 bases from V and 3 from J, leaving 13 bases between them. CDR3 coding DNA: TGTGCCATCAGTGGGACGGACAGAAACTACGAGCAGTACTTC. Translating it yields CAISGTDRNYEQYF.

This chain uses TRBV5-1 with TRBJ2-5, with TRBD1 matching over 8 bases. Per the germline V gene, CDR1 is SGHRS and CDR2 is YFSETQ. The CDR3 runs to 14 residues. The trim removed 1 base at V and 5 bases at J, leaving 4 bases unmatched. The CDR3 DNA reads TGCGCCAGCAGCTTGAACAGGGGGACGGAGACCCAGTACTTC. Amino acid sequence: CASSLNRGTETQYF.

J is TRBJ2-2 and V is TRBV5-4; 9 nucleotides agree with TRBD1. The CDR3 length is 17 residues. Germline-derived CDR1 and CDR2 are SGHNT and YYREEE (reference sequence). J was trimmed by 5 bases and V by 5 bases; bases with no gene match: 13. Here the CDR3 DNA reads TGTGCCAGCAGTCCTAGTCCGGGACAGGGTGGAACCGGGGAGCTGTTTTTT. Amino acid sequence: CASSPSPGQGGTGELFF. Full variable domain (missing parts from reference TRBV5-4 and TRBJ2-2): ETGVTQSPTHLIKTRGQQVTLRCSSQSGHNTVSWYQQALGQGPQFIFQYYREEENGRGNFPPRFSGLQFPNYSSELNVNALELDDSALYLCASSPSPGQGGTGELFFGEGSRLTVL.

J is TRBJ1-3 and V is TRBV30; D call uncertain. The germline V gene has CDR1 GTSNPN and CDR2 SVGIG (reference sequence). This CDR3 spans 13 amino acids. CDR3 DNA sequence: TGTGCGTTGGGAGGGCAGTTACCAAACACCATATATTTT. Translated: CALGGQLPNTIYF.

This chain uses TRBV7-2 with TRBJ1-2, with 9 bases that match TRBD1. Trimming removed 8 bases from V and 1 base from J; junction bases left unmatched: 5. Looked up from germline, CDR1 is SGHTA and CDR2 is FQGNSA. CDR3 length: 14 residues. The CDR3 bases are TGTGCCAGCGTACAGGGGGCTTTTAACTATGGCTACACCTTC. Translated, it gives CASVQGAFNYGYTF.

The J gene is TRBJ1-2, the V gene TRBV5-6, with no clear D. The CDR3 length is 14 residues. Germline V gives CDR1 SGHDT, CDR2 YYEEEE. Between the trimmed V and J ends, which lost 0 bases and 7 bases, there was a span of 13 bases. CDR3 in DNA: TGTGCCAGCAGCTTGGAGCGACGGAGAATTGGCTACACCTTC. This translates into CASSLERRRIGYTF.

The chain recombines TRBV6-1 with TRBJ2-5, with TRBD2 matching over 8 bases. The ends lost 8 bases at V and 5 bases at J; junction bases unmatched: 4. The CDR3 runs to 12 residues. Germline lookup yields CDR1 MNHNS and CDR2 SASEGT. The CDR3 sequence: CASRGGPETQYF. Here the CDR3 DNA reads TGTGCCAGCCGGGGGGGGCCGGAGACCCAGTACTTC.